This TCR beta chain was profiled in a study of blood T cell repertoires in COVID-19. Looking at the study overall: Researchers got acute and convalescent COVID-19 samples from the United States, Italy and Spain. T cells, B-cell-depleted T cells, or PBMCs provided the cDNA or gDNA that served as material.

Original handling: By means of reference gene primer amplification, nucleated cell counts were estimated. The assay was immunoSEQ multiplex PCR, and TCRdb's table has in-frame clones only and misses some. V, J and clone size were drawn from that table, and D and trimming were deduced from the DNA. Among under 300,000 clones listed, about 86% were seen once. The trim removed 6 bases at V and 0 bases at J, leaving 4 bases unmatched. Germline V lookup: CDR1 MDHEN, CDR2 SYDVKM. The CDR3 sequence is 15 residues long. Followed over time, Seattle patients had been enrolled while infection was active. Sequenced input: peripheral blood. The clonotype was recovered from a woman in her 70s with COVID-19, enrolled during active disease. This chain joins TRBV28 and TRBJ1-3, with 8 bases fitting TRBD1. The CDR3 loop is CASRETGASGNTIYF. The CDR3 nucleotides read TGTGCCAGCAGGGAGACAGGGGCCTCTGGAAACACCATATATTTT.